The sequence of this TCR beta chain was determined in a study of cytomegalovirus exposure and HLA in healthy donors. Looking at the study overall: Roughly 92 million unique TCRs, all from HLA-typed donors, were included in an early release of the data. The Caucasian-associated ancestry cluster held roughly 81% of 350 to 450 genotyped donors. Study results and limitations: In a later analysis, CMV-associated beta chains were mostly HLA-associated, it appeared.

As for this clone: What it recognizes is unknown.

J gave up 3 bases and V 5 bases, and 7 bases lay outside the gene matches. Germline assignment: CDR1 SEHNR and CDR2 FQNEAQ (reference sequence). There are 15 residues in the CDR3. The study ran its PCR with 60 Vbeta and 13 Jbeta primers. The method was immunoSEQ multiplex PCR; TCRdb's version includes in-frame clones alone and lacks a portion of them. The table records approximately 250,000 clones, around 80% of them present only once. Material for sequencing was PBMCs. This TCR came from a boy younger than 18 in good health and CMV-seronegative. V and J are TRBV7-9 and TRBJ1-1, with TRBD1 identical over 9 bases. Written as DNA, the CDR3 is TGTGCCAGCAGCCGGAAGGGACAGGGAGACACTGAAGCTTTCTTT. Protein sequence: CASSRKGQGDTEAFF.